This TCR beta chain emerged from a study of metastatic and nonmetastatic thyroid tumors. With MiXCR, TCRdb reprocessed the PCR reads. The sample lists approximately 16,000 clones, approximately 32% occurring once. Prior to thyroid surgery, none of the patients had received any treatment. V was trimmed by 4 bases and J by 2 bases, leaving 12 bases between them. This CDR3 has 14 residues. Germline CDR1 and CDR2: SGHRS and YFSETQ. Specimen: tumor tissue. The chain carries TRBV5-1 and TRBJ1-1, with D unresolved. This TCR derives from a male donor with papillary thyroid cancer or a benign thyroid nodule (not recorded which). Some clones in this sample may be carry-over from other donors' samples. The CDR3 loop is CASSLDGFNTEAFF. DNA for the CDR3: TGCGCCAGCAGCCTGGACGGGTTTAACACTGAAGCTTTCTTT.